These T cell receptor beta chains were read from a single sample in a study of OX40 agonist ivuxolimab in advanced cancers. Assay used: immunoSEQ multiplex PCR; TCRdb lists only in-frame clones, some missing. The profile shows 85,000 or so clones, 80% to 90% of them singletons. Sequenced material: CD4+ or CD8+ T cells sorted from blood, taken in a trial of the OX40 agonist ivuxolimab. Receptors originate from an adult with an advanced solid tumor such as melanoma, head and neck, liver or kidney cancer. CDR3s include the opening cysteine and the closing phenylalanine or tryptophan. The D gene is left open where the match is weak. Size is stated for part of the rows, as once, few or many counts, or as a class when the clone is expanded.

clone_size,j_call,d_call,v_call,cdr3_aa,cdr3_nt
NA,TRBJ2-7,NA,TRBV27,CASSLPSYEQYF,TGTGCCAGCAGCTTACCTTCCTACGAGCAGTACTTC
NA,TRBJ1-3,NA,TRBV28,CASSFLVGNAGNTIYF,TGTGCCAGCAGTTTTCTTGTAGGGAACGCAGGAAACACCATATATTTT
NA,TRBJ1-2,TRBD1,TRBV7-9,CASSPSRDRAYGYTF,TGTGCCAGCAGCCCCAGCCGGGACAGGGCTTATGGCTACACCTTC
once,TRBJ1-1,NA,TRBV7-9,CASSPQTGSSTEAFF,TGTGCCAGCAGCCCTCAAACAGGGTCTAGCACTGAAGCTTTCTTT
NA,TRBJ2-1,TRBD2,TRBV28,CASTPPWGGSEQFF,TGTGCCAGCACCCCCCCGTGGGGGGGATCTGAGCAGTTCTTC
NA,TRBJ1-5,NA,TRBV28,CASTLGGDGQPQHF,TGTGCCAGCACCCTAGGGGGGGATGGACAGCCCCAGCATTTT
NA,TRBJ2-7,NA,TRBV28,CASSSQGGAGSYEQYF,TGTGCCAGCAGTTCTCAAGGGGGGGCTGGCTCCTACGAGCAGTACTTC
NA,TRBJ2-3,NA,TRBV5-6,CASSWPSGSTDTQYF,TGTGCCAGCAGCTGGCCAAGTGGGAGCACAGATACGCAGTATTTT
NA,TRBJ1-1,NA,TRBV28,CASSLDSYTEAFF,TGTGCCAGCAGTTTAGACAGCTACACTGAAGCTTTCTTT
NA,TRBJ1-5,NA,TRBV6-6,CASSYIDSSESAQHF,TGTGCCAGCAGTTACATCGATTCATCCGAATCGGCCCAGCATTTT
NA,TRBJ1-6,NA,TRBV6-5,CASSSLNSPLHF,TGTGCCAGCAGTTCACTCAATTCACCCCTCCACTTT
NA,TRBJ2-2,TRBD2,TRBV7-2,CASSLKLVAGGGGELFF,TGTGCCAGCAGCTTAAAGCTTGTAGCGGGGGGTGGCGGGGAGCTGTTTTTT
NA,TRBJ1-1,NA,TRBV28,CASSPPGQLNTEAFF,TGTGCCAGCAGCCCGCCGGGCCAGCTAAACACTGAAGCTTTCTTT
NA,TRBJ1-3,TRBD1,TRBV7-8,CASSATTGGSGNTIYF,TGTGCCAGCAGCGCAACTACAGGGGGCTCTGGAAACACCATATATTTT
NA,TRBJ1-2,NA,TRBV28,CASSSGLNLNYGYTF,TGTGCCAGCAGTTCTGGCCTGAACCTTAACTATGGCTACACCTTC
NA,TRBJ1-2,NA,TRBV19,CASSGGTYYGYTF,TGTGCCAGTAGTGGCGGGACATACTATGGCTACACCTTC
once,TRBJ1-4,NA,TRBV30,CAWSRGVATNEKLFF,TGTGCCTGGAGTCGGGGAGTTGCAACTAATGAAAAACTGTTTTTT
NA,TRBJ2-1,NA,TRBV7-3,CASSLLHSYNEQFF,TGTGCCAGCAGCTTATTACACTCTTACAATGAGCAGTTCTTC
NA,TRBJ2-2,NA,TRBV11-2,CASSLDSVTGELFF,TGTGCCAGCAGCTTAGATAGCGTAACCGGGGAGCTGTTTTTT
NA,TRBJ2-3,TRBD2,TRBV9,CASSVAPHGLAGTDTQYF,TGTGCCAGCAGCGTAGCCCCCCACGGACTAGCGGGGACAGATACGCAGTATTTT
NA,TRBJ2-3,TRBD1,TRBV5-4,CASSLDRGRADTQYF,TGTGCCAGCAGCTTGGACAGGGGCCGAGCAGATACGCAGTATTTT
NA,TRBJ1-1,TRBD1,TRBV9,CASSVGQGAAEAFF,TGTGCCAGCAGCGTGGGACAGGGGGCAGCTGAAGCTTTCTTT
NA,TRBJ2-1,TRBD2,TRBV5-1,CASSDLAGGPDNEQFF,TGCGCCAGCAGCGATCTAGCGGGGGGGCCGGACAATGAGCAGTTCTTC
NA,TRBJ2-1,TRBD2,TRBV28,CASSFGGGSYNEQFF,TGTGCCAGCAGTTTCGGGGGGGGCTCCTACAATGAGCAGTTCTTC
once,TRBJ1-3,NA,TRBV5-4,CASSLPGASGNTIYF,TGTGCCAGCAGCTTGCCAGGGGCCTCAGGAAACACCATATATTTT
once,TRBJ1-2,TRBD1,TRBV10-3,CAISESTGGAGGYTF,TGTGCCATCAGTGAGTCGACAGGGGGCGCGGGGGGCTACACCTTC
few,TRBJ1-6,NA,TRBV28,CASSPPPRTLHF,TGTGCCAGCAGTCCCCCCCCTCGGACCCTCCACTTT
NA,TRBJ2-6,NA,TRBV30,CAWSTGRFILAGANVLTF,TGTGCCTGGAGTACAGGGAGGTTTATTTTGGCTGGGGCCAACGTCCTGACTTTC
NA,TRBJ2-5,NA,TRBV6-1,CASSEVAGAETQYF,TGTGCCAGCAGTGAAGTAGCAGGAGCAGAGACCCAGTACTTC
NA,TRBJ2-6,NA,TRBV7-6,CASKGTTGANVLTF,TGTGCCAGCAAGGGGACGACCGGGGCCAACGTCCTGACTTTC
NA,TRBJ2-5,TRBD1,TRBV28,CASSAQQGNQETQYF,TGTGCCAGCAGTGCACAACAGGGGAACCAAGAGACCCAGTACTTC
NA,TRBJ1-1,NA,TRBV6-5,CASRLQANTEAFF,TGTGCCAGTAGACTACAGGCGAACACTGAAGCTTTCTTT
once,TRBJ1-1,TRBD1,TRBV7-2,CASSRRIVGQGFRYTEAFF,TGTGCCAGCAGCCGAAGAATCGTGGGACAGGGGTTCCGGTACACTGAAGCTTTCTTT
NA,TRBJ2-2,NA,TRBV9,CASRVGDTGELFF,TGTGCCAGCCGGGTGGGGGACACCGGGGAGCTGTTTTTT
few,TRBJ2-6,NA,TRBV4-3,CASSQDQSSGANVLTF,TGCGCCAGCAGCCAAGATCAGAGCTCTGGGGCCAACGTCCTGACTTTC
NA,TRBJ2-3,NA,TRBV9,CASSTGQSTDTQYF,TGTGCCAGCAGCACCGGACAGAGCACAGATACGCAGTATTTT
NA,TRBJ2-2,NA,TRBV6-1,CASRGPSNTGELFF,TGTGCCAGCAGGGGGCCCTCGAACACCGGGGAGCTGTTTTTT
once,TRBJ2-7,NA,TRBV21-1,CASSIRQGGEQYF,TGTGCCAGCAGCATACGACAGGGCGGCGAGCAGTACTTC
NA,TRBJ1-3,NA,TRBV9,CASSEGKSSGNTIYF,TGTGCCAGCAGCGAGGGGAAGAGCTCTGGAAACACCATATATTTT
NA,TRBJ2-7,NA,TRBV4-2,CASSQVGRVTYEQYF,TGTGCCAGCAGCCAAGTCGGAAGGGTCACCTACGAGCAGTACTTC
NA,TRBJ1-3,NA,TRBV6-5,CASSPTAKDTIYF,TGTGCCAGCAGTCCTACAGCGAAAGACACCATATATTTT
NA,TRBJ2-7,TRBD1,TRBV10-3,CAIRQGASYEQYF,TGTGCCATCCGGCAGGGGGCATCCTACGAGCAGTACTTC